Following are 30 T cell receptor beta chains from one sample sequenced in a study of vaccination and CD4 T cells after COVID-19. Treatment meaning: roughly ten-day PBMC culture with coronavirus spike peptide pools or control peptides (ViraFEST assay). These receptors' targets are unknown. With the Oncomine TCR Beta short-read assay, DNA from cultured CD4+ T cells was sequenced. Via MiXCR, TCRdb re-called the PCR reads, giving one row per CDR3 protein. This sample has roughly 15,000 distinct CDR3 sequences, with 54% found just once. The sequenced sample consisted of CD4+ T cells from blood, cultured in vitro. The receptor source for this set is a human donor who had recovered from COVID-19.

This clonotype came up a few times. The gene calls are TRBV19 and TRBJ1-2; possible D gene TRBD1, 6 bases. CDR3 length equals 14 residues. From germline, CDR1 is LNHDA and CDR2 SQIVND (reference sequence). Trimming stripped 6 bases from V and 5 bases from J, with 16 bases between. The CDR3 DNA is TGTGCCAGTAGCAGACAGGAGGGTGGTTATGGCTACACCTTC. The encoded protein is CASSRQEGGYGYTF.

This chain joins TRBV5-4 and TRBJ2-7; D not certain. V lost 1 base, J lost 9 bases, and 11 bases lay in between. Looked up from germline, CDR1 is SGHNT and CDR2 is YYREEE (reference sequence). CDR3 length: 12 amino acids. CDR3 in amino acids: CASSLSGSWQYF. CDR3 coding DNA: TGTGCCAGCAGCTTGAGTGGATCATGGCAGTACTTC.

The genes are TRBV6-1 and TRBJ1-5, with 8 bases aligning to TRBD1. Germline CDR1 is MNHNS and CDR2 is SASEGT. V shed 4 bases, J shed 3 bases, and the junction held 5 bases outside the gene matches. This CDR3 comprises 15 residues. CDR3 DNA: TGTGCCAGCAGTGCGGACAGGGCCCCCAATCAGCCCCAGCATTTT. It codes for CASSADRAPNQPQHF.

This clonotype counts as medium-sized. The CDR3 coding sequence is TGTGCCAGCTCACCACTGACTGGAAATTCACCCCTCCACTTT. Amino acid sequence: CASSPLTGNSPLHF. The chain is built from TRBV18 and TRBJ1-6; no definite D call. Germline V lookup: CDR1 KGHSH, CDR2 LQKENI. Trimming removed 1 base from V and 7 bases from J, with 8 bases in between. The CDR3 has 14 residues.

The rearrangement joins TRBV7-3 to TRBJ1-1, with D maybe TRBD1 (5 bases). Germline values: CDR1 SGHTA, CDR2 FQGTGA. V was clipped by 5 bases and J by 0 bases, with 7 bases between them. The CDR3 is made up of 13 amino acids. CDR3 sequence: CASSQQVNTEAFF. CDR3 bases: TGTGCCAGCAGCCAACAGGTGAACACTGAAGCTTTCTTT.

The gene calls are TRBV20-1 and TRBJ1-2; a possible D gene is TRBD1 (5 bases). V lost 6 bases and J lost 3, with 14 bases in between. The V gene's germline CDR1 is DFQATT and CDR2 SNEGSKA (reference sequence). This CDR3 contains 13 residues. CDR3 sequence (DNA): TGCAGTGCCCAGCAGGGTTCTGACTATGGCTACACCTTC. Translating gives CSAQQGSDYGYTF.

This sequence joins TRBV2 and TRBJ1-1; D is perhaps TRBD1 (6 bases). Germline CDR1 SNHLY, CDR2 FYNNEI. This CDR3 is 14 amino acids long. V was pared by 7 bases and J by 1 base, with 13 bases between. The CDR3 sequence is CASKRTDPNTEAFF. The CDR3 DNA follows: TGTGCCAGCAAAAGGACAGATCCGAACACTGAAGCTTTCTTT.

In its sample, this clonotype was seen a few times. The V gene is TRBV7-8, the J gene TRBJ1-5; D is undetermined. CDR3 length equals 15 residues. V lost 6 bases to trimming and J lost 3 bases, with 15 bases between them. Per the germline V gene, CDR1 is SGHVS and CDR2 is FQNEAQ. CDR3: CASSDTDPDNQPQHF. The CDR3 bases are TGTGCCAGCAGTGATACCGACCCCGACAATCAGCCCCAGCATTTT.

This clonotype was picked up a small number of times. The chain recombines TRBV20-1 with TRBJ2-2, with 10 bases matching TRBD2. The CDR3 spans 14 residues. From germline, CDR1 is DFQATT and CDR2 SNEGSKA (reference sequence). The V and J ends lost 5 bases and 5 bases, in that order; junction bases with no gene match: 5. CDR3 sequence (DNA): TGCAGTGCTCCCGGACTAGCGGATACCGGGGAGCTGTTTTTT. Residues: CSAPGLADTGELFF.

The chain combines TRBV14 with TRBJ2-2; no clear D. The CDR3 loop spans 13 amino acids. Germline V gives CDR1 SGHDN, CDR2 FVKESK. V was shortened by 1 base and J by 4 bases, with 4 bases between the two germline ends. The CDR3 DNA reads as TGTGCCAGCAGCCAAGCTACCACCGGGGAGCTGTTTTTT. It encodes CASSQATTGELFF.

The chain carries TRBV20-1 and TRBJ1-4; 10 bases are a match to TRBD1. The CDR3 is 16 amino acids. V trimming: 2 bases; J trimming: 7 bases; junction bases outside the gene matches: 10. Germline V gene lookup returns CDR1 DFQATT and CDR2 SNEGSKA (reference sequence). The CDR3 region is CSARHQNRDRGEKLFF. In DNA form, the CDR3 reads TGCAGTGCTAGACACCAAAACCGGGACAGGGGTGAAAAACTGTTTTTT.

This CDR3 reads CASSLQGADYGYTF. The CDR3 region has the DNA TGTGCCAGCTCACTACAGGGGGCGGACTATGGCTACACCTTC. The chain recombines TRBV18 with TRBJ1-2; TRBD1 matches 9 bases. This CDR3 is built from 14 residues. V gave up 4 bases and J gave up 3 bases; unmatched junction bases: 3. Germline CDR1 KGHSH, CDR2 LQKENI.

This clonotype was observed a few times. The DNA for the CDR3 is TGTGCCACACGGGTGGTAGCGGGCACAGATACGCAGTATTTT. Protein sequence: CATRVVAGTDTQYF. The chain couples TRBV12-3 or TRBV12-4 to TRBJ2-3; the D gene is possibly TRBD2 (6 bases). V lost 10 bases, J lost 1 base, and 15 bases lay in between. The CDR3 is 14 amino acids.

This clonotype has more than one count but fewer than ten. The chain has TRBV27 and TRBJ1-6; D uncertain. The CDR3 runs to 12 residues. From germline, CDR1 is MNHEY and CDR2 SMNVEV (reference sequence). V gave up 2 bases and J gave up 8 bases, with 4 bases separating them. CDR3 nucleotide sequence: TGTGCCAGCAGTTTAGTTGATTCACCCCTCCACTTT. Translation gives CASSLVDSPLHF.

This chain joins TRBV6-5 and TRBJ1-3; D unclear. In germline, CDR1 is MNHEY, CDR2 SVGAGI. V lost 2 bases and J lost 6, with 8 bases in between. The CDR3 is 13 amino acids. DNA for the CDR3: TGTGCCAGCAGTTACCTCGCGGAAAACACCATATATTTT. Its translation is CASSYLAENTIYF.

This clonotype appeared a single time. The CDR3 region is CASSEFRPNQPQHF. In nucleotides, the CDR3 is TGTGCCAGCAGTGAATTTCGTCCTAATCAGCCCCAGCATTTT. The chain carries TRBV2 and TRBJ1-5; no clear D gene. CDR3 length equals 14 residues. The V gene lost 2 bases and the J gene lost 4 bases, with 9 bases spanning the gap. Germline V gives CDR1 SNHLY, CDR2 FYNNEI.

The genes are TRBV5-1 and TRBJ2-3, with 11 bases that match TRBD2. CDR1 and CDR2 from the germline V gene are SGHRS and YFSETQ. The CDR3 contains 13 residues. V gave up 6 bases and J gave up 8 bases; unmatched junction bases: 5. CDR3: CASTLAGGTTQYF. The CDR3 nucleotides are TGCGCCAGCACTTTAGCGGGAGGGACTACGCAGTATTTT.

The V and J genes are TRBV12-3 or TRBV12-4 and TRBJ1-2, with 9 bases matching TRBD1. There are 14 residues in the CDR3. V was clipped by 3 bases and J by 6 bases; unmatched bases: 5. As DNA, the CDR3 is TGTGCCAGCAGTTTTGGGGGACAGGGAGATGGCTACACCTTC. The encoded protein is CASSFGGQGDGYTF.

The DNA of the CDR3 is TGTGCCAGCAGCCCCCAGTCGCGTAACTATGGCTACACCTTC. Its translation is CASSPQSRNYGYTF. The genes are TRBV7-2 and TRBJ1-2; no definite D call. With 5 bases removed from V and 1 base from J, the gap between germline ends came to 11 bases. Germline V gene sequence: CDR1 SGHTA, CDR2 FQGNSA. This CDR3 has 14 residues.

The V call is TRBV7-9, the J call TRBJ1-6; the D gene is possibly TRBD1 (5 bases). The germline CDR1 and CDR2 sequences are SEHNR and FQNEAQ (reference sequence). With 0 bases removed from V and 4 bases from J, the gap between germline ends came to 13 bases. The CDR3 length is 17 residues. The CDR3 DNA follows: TGTGCCAGCAGCTTAGCGGGGGTCGACGGTTATAATTCACCCCTCCACTTT. Translation gives CASSLAGVDGYNSPLHF.

This clonotype was recorded a few times. The chain combines TRBV12-3 or TRBV12-4 with TRBJ2-7; D unclear. Trimming pared 6 bases from V and 0 bases from J, leaving 9 bases between. The CDR3 covers 13 residues. The CDR3 DNA reads TGTGCCAGCAGGCGCAGGAACTCCTACGAGCAGTACTTC. Amino acids: CASRRRNSYEQYF.

The J gene is TRBJ2-3, the V gene TRBV10-3; D could derive from TRBD1 or TRBD2 (5 bases each). Germline values: CDR1 ENHRY, CDR2 SYGVKD. The CDR3 runs 15 residues. V lost 6 bases, J lost 6 bases, and 19 bases lay in between. The CDR3 DNA is TGTGCCATCAGAGCCACCCCTTCGTGGGGGGATACGCAGTATTTT. It encodes CAIRATPSWGDTQYF.

This clonotype was picked up one time. The chain couples TRBV28 to TRBJ1-2, with D possibly being TRBD1 (5 bases). The CDR3 runs to 15 residues. In germline, CDR1 is MDHEN, CDR2 SYDVKM. The V end was cut by 3 bases, the J end by 6 bases, with 17 bases between. CDR3 coding DNA: TGTGCCAGCAGTTTGGGGGTGGGTGCGATTAATGGCTACACCTTC. Protein product: CASSLGVGAINGYTF.

This clonotype showed up just once. The rearrangement joins TRBV6-2 or TRBV6-3 to TRBJ2-5; TRBD2 is a possible D gene (5 bases). In germline, CDR1 is MNHEY, CDR2 SVGEGT. V was pared by 8 bases and J by 1 base, with 14 bases between. The CDR3 loop spans 14 amino acids. CDR3 nucleotides: TGTGCCAGCTGTGAGCGGACCCCCCAAGAGACCCAGTACTTC. It yields the protein CASCERTPQETQYF.

This clonotype was counted only a few times. V gene TRBV20-1 combines with J gene TRBJ1-2; 12 bases line up with TRBD1. Per the germline V gene, CDR1 is DFQATT and CDR2 is SNEGSKA (reference sequence). The CDR3 length is 14 residues. V lost 6 bases and J lost 4; bases outside the gene matches: 6. CDR3 sequence: CSAKGQGAGYGYTF. For the CDR3, the DNA is TGCAGTGCCAAGGGACAGGGGGCCGGCTATGGCTACACCTTC.

The chain links TRBV6-1 to TRBJ2-6, with 10 bases identical to TRBD1. V lost 8 bases, J lost 0 bases, and 4 bases stayed unmatched. This CDR3 region has 16 residues. Germline CDR1 and CDR2: MNHNS and SASEGT. CDR3 protein: CASRTGGDSGANVLTF. The DNA of the CDR3 is TGTGCCAGCCGGACAGGGGGAGACTCTGGGGCCAACGTCCTGACTTTC.

The V gene is TRBV7-3, the J gene TRBJ2-5; TRBD1 is a possible D gene (7 bases). The CDR3 spans 17 residues. Trimming left V 5 bases short and J 1 base short, with 20 bases between. Looked up from germline, CDR1 is SGHTA and CDR2 is FQGTGA. The CDR3: CASSEGTGRQGQETQYF. CDR3 DNA sequence: TGTGCCAGCAGCGAGGGGACTGGTCGACAGGGCCAAGAGACCCAGTACTTC.

The V call is TRBV6-5, the J call TRBJ2-6; the D gene is possibly TRBD2 (6 bases). Germline V gives CDR1 MNHEY, CDR2 SVGAGI. Trimming left V 2 bases short and J 4 bases short, with 15 bases between. The CDR3 has 17 residues. In DNA form, the CDR3 reads TGTGCCAGCAGTTACCAAGTATGGGGGGTGGGGGCCAACGTCCTGACTTTC. Its protein is CASSYQVWGVGANVLTF.

The chain uses TRBV11-1 and TRBJ2-6; D not resolved. The V and J ends lost 4 bases and 1 base respectively, with 14 bases between them. The CDR3 runs 17 residues. Germline V gene sequence: CDR1 SGHAT, CDR2 FQDESV (reference sequence). CDR3 bases: TGTGCCAGCAGCTCGGGCGGTCGAGGATCTGGGGCCAACGTCCTGACTTTC. It codes for CASSSGGRGSGANVLTF.

In this sample, this clonotype turned up a few times. The genes are TRBV6-4 and TRBJ2-7; D is perhaps TRBD1 or TRBD2 (5 bases each). V was clipped by 3 bases and J by 5 bases, with 14 bases between them. Germline V gene lookup returns CDR1 MRHNA and CDR2 SNTAGT. This CDR3 region has 14 residues. The CDR3 reads CASSEVRGFHEQYF. CDR3 DNA sequence: TGTGCCAGCAGTGAGGTTCGGGGCTTCCACGAGCAGTACTTC.